A single sample is the source of the 21 T cell receptor beta chains below, sequenced in a study of cytomegalovirus exposure and HLA in healthy donors. Repertoires were generated with immunoSEQ multiplex PCR, while TCRdb's copy carries only in-frame clones and drops some. The table records around 240,000 clones, nearly 90% of them present only once. The sequencing input was PBMCs. The receptors derive from a woman between 18 and 29 years old in good health and CMV-seronegative.

The chain couples TRBV28 to TRBJ2-5; 7 nucleotides agree with TRBD2. V dropped 4 bases and J dropped 1; count of bases not matched to a gene: 3. Germline V gene sequence: CDR1 MDHEN, CDR2 SYDVKM. This CDR3 comprises 14 residues. CDR3 nucleotide sequence: TGTGCCAGCAGTTCAGCGGGGTTCCAAGAGACCCAGTACTTC. It translates to CASSSAGFQETQYF.

The rearrangement uses TRBV5-1 and TRBJ1-4; TRBD1 agrees at 9 bases. Germline CDR1 is SGHRS and CDR2 is YFSETQ. There are 15 residues in the CDR3. After removal of 1 base from V and 8 bases from J, the junction contained 6 bases not matched to a gene. CDR3 nucleotides: TGCGCCAGCAGCTTGCAGGGACAGGGAGGCGAAAAACTGTTTTTT. It is translated as CASSLQGQGGEKLFF.

This clone was observed once. The chain is built from TRBV11-2 and TRBJ2-1; 10 bases align to TRBD1. V gave up 5 bases and J gave up 15 bases; unmatched junction bases: 7. CDR1 SGHAT and CDR2 FQNNGV come from the germline V gene. This CDR3 is built from 12 residues. The CDR3 DNA follows: TGTGCCAGCAGCCCAAGCGGGACAGGGGCGTTCTTC. Protein product: CASSPSGTGAFF.

The gene calls are TRBV28 and TRBJ2-3; TRBD2 aligns across 7 bases. This CDR3 region has 15 residues. Trimming removed 2 bases from V and 4 bases from J; junction bases left unmatched: 6. CDR1 and CDR2 (germline): MDHEN, SYDVKM. This chain's CDR3 is CASSLGSGRADTQYF. In DNA, the CDR3 is TGTGCCAGCAGTTTAGGGTCAGGGAGGGCAGATACGCAGTATTTT. The whole variable domain, filled in from reference TRBV28 and TRBJ2-3, reads DVKVTQSSRYLVKRTGEKVFLECVQDMDHENMFWYRQDPGLGLRLIYFSYDVKMKEKGDIPEGYSVSREKKERFSLILESASTNQTSMYLCASSLGSGRADTQYFGPGTRLTVL.

The J gene is TRBJ1-5, the V gene TRBV29-1; D remains ambiguous. Deletions cut 3 bases from V and 0 bases from J, with 9 bases between. The length of the CDR3 is 14 residues. CDR1 is SQVTM and CDR2 is ANQGSEA in the germline V gene. The DNA of the CDR3 is TGCAGCGTTGACTCAGGTCATAGCAATCAGCCCCAGCATTTT. Translation gives CSVDSGHSNQPQHF.

The chain links TRBV18 to TRBJ2-7, with 8 bases identical to TRBD1. CDR3 length: 14 residues. V gave up 3 bases and J gave up 5 bases; unmatched junction bases: 6. CDR1 and CDR2 from the germline V gene are KGHSH and LQKENI. DNA of the CDR3: TGTGCCAGCTCACCTGGACAGGGTGGCCACGAGCAGTACTTC. Its protein product is CASSPGQGGHEQYF.

This clone was observed a single time. This chain connects TRBV6-1 to TRBJ2-7, with a possible D match to TRBD1 (6 bases). This CDR3 comprises 14 residues. Germline V gene lookup returns CDR1 MNHNS and CDR2 SASEGT. The V gene lost 0 bases and the J gene lost 1 base, with 7 bases spanning the gap. The CDR3, as DNA: TGTGCCAGCAGTGAAGCAGGACAGTCCTACGAGCAGTACTTC. It translates to CASSEAGQSYEQYF.

The chain recombines TRBV4-3 with TRBJ1-1, with D tentatively TRBD1 (6 bases). The V gene lost 2 bases and the J gene lost 4 bases, with 20 bases spanning the gap. The CDR3 has 17 residues. Germline V gene sequence: CDR1 LGHNA, CDR2 YSLEER. DNA of the CDR3: TGCGCCAGCAGCCAACCATACAACGGCGCCAGGGGCACTGAAGCTTTCTTT. As protein: CASSQPYNGARGTEAFF.

V usage is TRBV11-2 and J usage is TRBJ2-5; 9 bases match TRBD2. The CDR3 is 16 amino acids. V shed 0 bases, J shed 2 bases, and the junction held 4 bases outside the gene matches. Germline CDR1 reads SGHAT; CDR2 reads FQNNGV. The CDR3 sequence is CASSLERGGRQETQYF. The CDR3 DNA reads as TGTGCCAGCAGCTTAGAGCGGGGGGGCCGTCAAGAGACCCAGTACTTC.

The chain is built from TRBV7-3 and TRBJ1-5; 7 bases line up with TRBD1. CDR3 length: 13 residues. With 5 bases clipped from V and 5 bases from J, the junction kept 3 bases outside the gene matches. Germline V gene sequence: CDR1 SGHTA, CDR2 FQGTGA. In nucleotides, the CDR3 is TGTGCCAGCAGCACAACAGGGGATCAGCCCCAGCATTTT. This sequence encodes CASSTTGDQPQHF.

The V gene is TRBV7-6, the J gene TRBJ2-5; D might be TRBD1 (6 bases). Trimming cost V 4 bases and J 1 base, with 19 bases left between them. Germline CDR1 SGHVS, CDR2 FNYEAQ. The CDR3 extends over 17 amino acids. The CDR3 DNA follows: TGTGCCAGCAGCTCCCGGGGACAATCGGACAGCCAAGAGACCCAGTACTTC. It encodes CASSSRGQSDSQETQYF.

The chain links TRBV5-6 to TRBJ2-5, with 7 bases fitting TRBD1. V was clipped by 1 base and J by 5 bases; unmatched bases: 8. Germline V CDR1 and CDR2: SGHDT, YYEEEE. The CDR3 contains 15 residues. CDR3 loop: CASSLQQGSWETQYF. In nucleotides, the CDR3 is TGTGCCAGCAGCTTGCAACAGGGGTCGTGGGAGACCCAGTACTTC.

This clone was seen just once. The CDR3, as DNA: TGTGCCAGCAGCTTAGTCGGGACAGGGCAAGAGACCCAGTACTTC. It specifies CASSLVGTGQETQYF. V and J are TRBV11-2 and TRBJ2-5, with TRBD1 matching 9 bases. Germline V gene lookup returns CDR1 SGHAT and CDR2 FQNNGV. J gave up 2 bases and V 1 base, and 2 bases lay outside the gene matches. This CDR3 is 15 amino acids long.

V gene TRBV6-1 combines with J gene TRBJ1-1; D perhaps matches TRBD1 (5 bases). This CDR3 comprises 16 residues. Trimming removed 2 bases from V and 1 base from J, with 14 bases in between. The germline CDR1 and CDR2 sequences are MNHNS and SASEGT. CDR3 residues: CASSEREGQQNTEAFF. CDR3 DNA sequence: TGTGCCAGCAGTGAAAGGGAGGGGCAGCAGAACACTGAAGCTTTCTTT.

The chain has TRBV28 and TRBJ1-2; 8 positions agree with TRBD1. CDR1 and CDR2 from the germline V gene are MDHEN and SYDVKM. The CDR3 has 13 residues. With 5 bases clipped from V and 6 bases from J, the junction kept 5 bases outside the gene matches. CDR3 DNA: TGTGCCAGCAGTCCTGGGACAGGCGATGGCTACACCTTC. Protein product: CASSPGTGDGYTF.

CDR3 amino acids: CASSIPGGTGYTF. For the CDR3, the DNA is TGTGCCAGTAGTATCCCCGGCGGCACCGGCTACACCTTC. V and J are TRBV19 and TRBJ1-2, with D hard to call. Germline V gene data show CDR1 as LNHDA and CDR2 as SQIVND (reference sequence). The CDR3 runs 13 residues. Trimming removed 3 bases from V and 8 bases from J, with 13 bases in between.

This chain links TRBV11-2 with TRBJ2-1, with 8 bases fitting TRBD2. The CDR3 sequence is 17 residues long. CDR1 and CDR2 from the germline V gene are SGHAT and FQNNGV. Trimming at V came to 5 bases and at J to 8 bases, leaving 17 bases not matched to a gene. The CDR3 coding sequence is TGTGCCAGCAGCCCAAAAGATAGCGGGGCGAAGGTTTATGAGCAGTTCTTC. It codes for CASSPKDSGAKVYEQFF.

This clone was found a few times. The chain recombines TRBV6-5 with TRBJ2-7; D is uncertain. The CDR3 extends over 12 amino acids. The V gene lost 0 bases and the J gene lost 7 bases, with 7 bases spanning the gap. The germline CDR1 and CDR2 sequences are MNHEY and SVGAGI. The CDR3 spells CASSYSTGEQYF. For the CDR3, the DNA is TGTGCCAGCAGTTACTCGACGGGTGAGCAGTACTTC.

The chain carries TRBV6-5 and TRBJ1-2; D is perhaps TRBD1 (6 bases). Germline CDR1 is MNHEY and CDR2 is SVGAGI. Trimming took 1 base from V and 6 from J, leaving 15 bases between them. The CDR3 spans 15 residues. The CDR3 sequence: CASSYFGGANHGYTF. DNA of the CDR3: TGTGCCAGCAGTTACTTTGGGGGGGCCAACCATGGCTACACCTTC.

The chain links TRBV25-1 to TRBJ2-6; D perhaps matches TRBD1 (5 bases). The CDR3 loop spans 16 amino acids. Germline loops: CDR1 MGHDK, CDR2 SYGVNS. The germline V and J ends were trimmed by 3 bases and 0 bases, with 9 bases remaining between them. The CDR3: CASSEGRSSGANVLTF. The CDR3 coding sequence is TGTGCCAGCAGTGAGGGGCGGAGCTCTGGGGCCAACGTCCTGACTTTC.

This clone has just one count. The rearrangement uses TRBV9 and TRBJ2-7, with D perhaps matching TRBD2 (5 bases). CDR3 length: 15 residues. Trimming removed 3 bases from V and 2 bases from J, with 15 bases in between. Germline loops: CDR1 SGDLS, CDR2 YYNGEE. This chain's CDR3 is CASSASGTSTYEQYF. The CDR3 DNA reads TGTGCCAGCAGCGCCTCCGGCACTAGTACCTACGAGCAGTACTTC.